Listed below are T cell receptor beta chains from one sample, sequenced in a study of cytotoxic CD8 clonotypes in ibrutinib-treated CLL. Only in-frame clones appear in the TCRdb table, and some are missing; sequencing was by immunoSEQ multiplex PCR. This sample has roughly 97,000 clones, with about 72% found just once. Material: PBMCs, obtained after 12 months of ibrutinib treatment. These receptors all stem from a human donor with chronic lymphocytic leukemia. Both conserved end residues are part of each CDR3. A D gene is named only where the DNA matches it firmly. A clone size is listed for some rows: how often the clone was seen (once, few, many), or a class if it is expanded.

clone size: NA; J gene: TRBJ2-7; D gene: TRBD1; V gene: TRBV6-6; CDR3 protein: CASSLHRDRAHEQYF; CDR3 DNA: TGTGCCAGCAGTCTTCACCGGGACAGGGCCCACGAGCAGTACTTC
clone size: NA; J gene: TRBJ1-2; D gene: NA; V gene: TRBV7-8; CDR3 protein: CASSLVDGPIYGYTF; CDR3 DNA: TGTGCCAGCAGCTTAGTGGACGGACCTATCTATGGCTACACCTTC
clone size: few; J gene: TRBJ1-6; D gene: NA; V gene: TRBV30; CDR3 protein: CAWSVQGGPTWGSPLHF; CDR3 DNA: TGTGCCTGGAGTGTACAAGGGGGACCGACGTGGGGTTCACCCCTCCACTTT
clone size: NA; J gene: TRBJ1-6; D gene: NA; V gene: TRBV18; CDR3 protein: CASSPSSSLGGNSPLHF; CDR3 DNA: TGTGCCAGCTCACCAAGTTCCTCCCTTGGGGGTAATTCACCCCTCCACTTT
clone size: many; J gene: TRBJ1-5; D gene: NA; V gene: TRBV7-2; CDR3 protein: CASSLDLQSNQPQHF; CDR3 DNA: TGTGCCAGCAGCTTAGATTTGCAGAGCAATCAGCCCCAGCATTTT
clone size: NA; J gene: TRBJ2-7; D gene: TRBD1; V gene: TRBV5-5; CDR3 protein: CASSLQTGTGLSSYEQYF; CDR3 DNA: TGTGCCAGCAGCTTGCAAACCGGGACAGGGCTTAGCTCCTACGAGCAGTACTTC
clone size: NA; J gene: TRBJ1-2; D gene: NA; V gene: TRBV6-1; CDR3 protein: CASCSTANYGYTF; CDR3 DNA: TGTGCCAGCTGTTCGACGGCTAACTATGGCTACACCTTC
clone size: NA; J gene: TRBJ1-4; D gene: NA; V gene: TRBV11-2; CDR3 protein: CASSLRDKNEKLFF; CDR3 DNA: TGTGCCAGCAGCTTACGAGACAAGAATGAAAAACTGTTTTTT
clone size: medium-sized; J gene: TRBJ1-1; D gene: NA; V gene: TRBV7-9; CDR3 protein: CASSLDYGTEAFF; CDR3 DNA: TGTGCCAGCAGCTTAGACTACGGAACTGAAGCTTTCTTT
clone size: once; J gene: TRBJ2-7; D gene: TRBD1; V gene: TRBV4-2; CDR3 protein: CASSQGQGAYEQYF; CDR3 DNA: TGTGCCAGCAGCCAAGGACAGGGGGCCTACGAGCAGTACTTC
clone size: NA; J gene: TRBJ1-2; D gene: NA; V gene: TRBV21-1; CDR3 protein: CAMKQGGPNYGYTF; CDR3 DNA: TGTGCCATGAAACAGGGGGGCCCTAACTATGGCTACACCTTC
clone size: NA; J gene: TRBJ2-1; D gene: NA; V gene: TRBV25-1; CDR3 protein: CASSDPKKIPYNEQFF; CDR3 DNA: TGTGCCAGCAGTGACCCCAAGAAAATCCCCTACAATGAGCAGTTCTTC
clone size: NA; J gene: TRBJ1-1; D gene: NA; V gene: TRBV7-9; CDR3 protein: CASSSTTRRLNTEAFF; CDR3 DNA: TGTGCCAGCAGCTCCACCACCCGGAGATTGAACACTGAAGCTTTCTTT
clone size: NA; J gene: TRBJ2-2; D gene: NA; V gene: TRBV5-1; CDR3 protein: CASSLAQGGSGTGELFF; CDR3 DNA: TGCGCCAGCAGCTTGGCACAGGGTGGATCGGGGACCGGGGAGCTGTTTTTT
clone size: NA; J gene: TRBJ2-6; D gene: TRBD1; V gene: TRBV19; CDR3 protein: CASSTGQVWTGANVLTF; CDR3 DNA: TGTGCCAGTAGTACCGGACAGGTTTGGACCGGGGCCAACGTCCTGACTTTC
clone size: NA; J gene: TRBJ2-5; D gene: NA; V gene: TRBV9; CDR3 protein: CASSVSKGRETQYF; CDR3 DNA: TGTGCCAGCAGCGTAAGCAAGGGGAGGGAGACCCAGTACTTC
clone size: NA; J gene: TRBJ1-4; D gene: NA; V gene: TRBV6-1; CDR3 protein: CASSPGGTPNEKLFF; CDR3 DNA: TGTGCCAGCAGTCCTGGGGGGACTCCTAATGAAAAACTGTTTTTT
clone size: NA; J gene: TRBJ1-1; D gene: TRBD1; V gene: TRBV29-1; CDR3 protein: CSVGRQGQGGTEAFF; CDR3 DNA: TGCAGCGTTGGCCGGCAGGGGCAGGGGGGGACTGAAGCTTTCTTT
clone size: NA; J gene: TRBJ2-3; D gene: TRBD2; V gene: TRBV5-4; CDR3 protein: CASSSGGEDTDTQYF; CDR3 DNA: TGTGCCAGCAGCTCGGGGGGGGAGGACACAGATACGCAGTATTTT
clone size: NA; J gene: TRBJ1-5; D gene: TRBD1; V gene: TRBV18; CDR3 protein: CASSPGQGGNQPQHF; CDR3 DNA: TGTGCCAGCTCACCCGGACAGGGCGGCAATCAGCCCCAGCATTTT
clone size: NA; J gene: TRBJ2-4; D gene: NA; V gene: TRBV19; CDR3 protein: CASSILGAGAKNIQYF; CDR3 DNA: TGTGCCAGTAGTATTTTGGGCGCAGGGGCCAAAAACATTCAGTACTTC
clone size: once; J gene: TRBJ1-1; D gene: TRBD1; V gene: TRBV19; CDR3 protein: CASSSQGLDTEAFF; CDR3 DNA: TGTGCCAGTAGTTCACAGGGGCTGGACACTGAAGCTTTCTTT
clone size: NA; J gene: TRBJ1-1; D gene: TRBD1; V gene: TRBV29-1; CDR3 protein: CSVEDRALTGGKAFF; CDR3 DNA: TGCAGCGTTGAAGATCGGGCGCTGACAGGGGGGAAAGCTTTCTTT
clone size: few; J gene: TRBJ2-7; D gene: NA; V gene: TRBV2; CDR3 protein: CASSLDGNYEQYF; CDR3 DNA: TGTGCCAGCAGTCTGGACGGAAACTACGAGCAGTACTTC
clone size: NA; J gene: TRBJ2-5; D gene: NA; V gene: TRBV20-1; CDR3 protein: CSAVGETQYF; CDR3 DNA: TGCAGTGCTGTAGGGGAGACCCAGTACTTC
clone size: NA; J gene: TRBJ1-4; D gene: NA; V gene: TRBV2; CDR3 protein: CASRAGSYNEKLFF; CDR3 DNA: TGTGCCAGCAGGGCCGGCAGCTATAATGAAAAACTGTTTTTT
clone size: few; J gene: TRBJ2-5; D gene: TRBD1; V gene: TRBV5-6; CDR3 protein: CASSPGTGVGETQYF; CDR3 DNA: TGTGCCAGCAGTCCCGGGACAGGGGTCGGGGAGACCCAGTACTTC
clone size: NA; J gene: TRBJ1-2; D gene: TRBD1; V gene: TRBV11-2; CDR3 protein: CASSLGQGIDYGYTF; CDR3 DNA: TGTGCCAGCAGCTTAGGACAGGGGATTGACTATGGCTACACCTTC
clone size: NA; J gene: TRBJ2-1; D gene: NA; V gene: TRBV7-2; CDR3 protein: CASSSEQFF; CDR3 DNA: TGTGCCAGCAGTTCTGAGCAGTTCTTC
clone size: NA; J gene: TRBJ2-7; D gene: TRBD1; V gene: TRBV14; CDR3 protein: CASSQDMGQGAREQYF; CDR3 DNA: TGTGCCAGCAGCCAAGATATGGGACAGGGGGCGCGAGAGCAGTACTTC
clone size: once; J gene: TRBJ2-2; D gene: TRBD2; V gene: TRBV12-5; CDR3 protein: CASWAGVTGELFF; CDR3 DNA: TGTGCTAGTTGGGCGGGGGTCACCGGGGAGCTGTTTTTT
clone size: NA; J gene: TRBJ2-7; D gene: NA; V gene: TRBV10-3; CDR3 protein: CAISDLVSGGHYEQYF; CDR3 DNA: TGTGCCATCAGTGATTTGGTCTCCGGGGGTCACTACGAGCAGTACTTC
clone size: NA; J gene: TRBJ2-5; D gene: NA; V gene: TRBV6-6; CDR3 protein: CASSYPLAGGETQYF; CDR3 DNA: TGTGCCAGCAGTTACCCGCTAGCTGGGGGAGAGACCCAGTACTTC
clone size: NA; J gene: TRBJ2-5; D gene: TRBD2; V gene: TRBV5-1; CDR3 protein: CASSLRGRGTSGGPNDETQYF; CDR3 DNA: TGCGCCAGCAGCCTGAGAGGAAGAGGGACTAGCGGGGGCCCCAACGACGAGACCCAGTACTTC
clone size: few; J gene: TRBJ1-2; D gene: NA; V gene: TRBV29-1; CDR3 protein: CSVGQDYGYTF; CDR3 DNA: TGCAGCGTTGGACAGGACTATGGCTACACCTTC
clone size: NA; J gene: TRBJ1-1; D gene: NA; V gene: TRBV7-2; CDR3 protein: CASTPEGGPNTEAFF; CDR3 DNA: TGTGCCAGCACACCGGAGGGGGGACCGAACACTGAAGCTTTCTTT
clone size: NA; J gene: TRBJ2-5; D gene: NA; V gene: TRBV11-3; CDR3 protein: CASSLGGGETQYF; CDR3 DNA: TGTGCCAGCAGTCTCGGTGGGGGGGAGACCCAGTACTTC
clone size: once; J gene: TRBJ2-2; D gene: NA; V gene: TRBV7-9; CDR3 protein: CASSIGHTGELFF; CDR3 DNA: TGTGCCAGCAGTATCGGTCACACCGGGGAGCTGTTTTTT
clone size: NA; J gene: TRBJ1-2; D gene: NA; V gene: TRBV29-1; CDR3 protein: CSVEGQVNYGYTF; CDR3 DNA: TGCAGCGTTGAAGGTCAAGTAAACTATGGCTACACCTTC
clone size: NA; J gene: TRBJ2-5; D gene: NA; V gene: TRBV7-9; CDR3 protein: CASSLGQTREAQYF; CDR3 DNA: TGTGCCAGCAGCTTGGGGCAGACAAGAGAGGCCCAGTACTTC
clone size: NA; J gene: TRBJ2-7; D gene: TRBD1; V gene: TRBV5-8; CDR3 protein: CASSFSSGTAAYEQYF; CDR3 DNA: TGTGCCAGCAGCTTTTCGTCGGGGACAGCAGCCTACGAGCAGTACTTC